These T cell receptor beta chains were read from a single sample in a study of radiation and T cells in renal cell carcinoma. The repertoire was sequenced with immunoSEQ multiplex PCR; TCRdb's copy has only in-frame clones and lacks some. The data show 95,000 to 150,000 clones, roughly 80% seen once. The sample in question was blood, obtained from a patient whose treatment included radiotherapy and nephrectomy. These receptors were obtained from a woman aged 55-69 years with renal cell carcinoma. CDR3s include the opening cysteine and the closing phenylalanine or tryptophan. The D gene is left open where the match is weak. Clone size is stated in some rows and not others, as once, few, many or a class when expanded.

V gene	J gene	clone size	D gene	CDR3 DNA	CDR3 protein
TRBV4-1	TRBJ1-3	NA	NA	TGCGCCAGCAGCCAAGATCGCACGGATGGAAACACCATATATTTT	CASSQDRTDGNTIYF
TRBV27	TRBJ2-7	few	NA	TGTGCCAGCGGGTCCCCCTGGGCAGGCTACGAGCAGTACTTC	CASGSPWAGYEQYF
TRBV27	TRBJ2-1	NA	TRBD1	TGTGCCAGCAGTCTAACAACAGGGGGCAATTACAATGAGCAGTTCTTC	CASSLTTGGNYNEQFF
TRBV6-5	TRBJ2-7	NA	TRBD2	TGTGCCAGCAGTTACAAACTAGCGGACCTCCTTGACGAGCAGTACTTC	CASSYKLADLLDEQYF
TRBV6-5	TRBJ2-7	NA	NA	TGTGCCAGCAGTTACTCGGGGCAAAACGAGCAGTACTTC	CASSYSGQNEQYF
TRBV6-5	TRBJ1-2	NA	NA	TGTGCCAGCAGTCTTTCAAGTGGGGGGGTCTATGGCTACACCTTC	CASSLSSGGVYGYTF
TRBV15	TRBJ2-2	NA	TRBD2	TGTGCCACCAGCAGAGAGTTCTTAGCAAAACTAGCGGGAGAAAACACCGGGGAGCTGTTTTTT	CATSREFLAKLAGENTGELFF
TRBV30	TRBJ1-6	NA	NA	TGTGCCTGGAGCCGTGATGGTTTCGGGGTTTCAACCCTCCACTTT	CAWSRDGFGVSTLHF
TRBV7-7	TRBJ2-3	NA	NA	TGTGCTAGCAGCGGGCGGAACACAGATACGCAGTATTTT	CASSGRNTDTQYF
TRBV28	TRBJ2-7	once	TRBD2	TGTGCCAGCAGTTTCATCCCGGGACTAGCGGCCGAGCAGTACTTC	CASSFIPGLAAEQYF
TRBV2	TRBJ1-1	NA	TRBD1	TGTGCCTCCGGGACAGTAAACACTGAAGCTTTCTTT	CASGTVNTEAFF
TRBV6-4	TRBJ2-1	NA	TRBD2	TGTGCCAGCAGTGAAAATAATGGGACTAGCGGGAGCAACAATGAGCAGTTCTTC	CASSENNGTSGSNNEQFF
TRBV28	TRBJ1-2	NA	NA	TGTGCCAGCAGTTTACCGGGTCAGTCTTATGGCTACACCTTC	CASSLPGQSYGYTF
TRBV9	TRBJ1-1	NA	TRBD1	TGTGCCAGCAGCGTAGGTCAGGGGGGCGGTACTGAAGCTTTCTTT	CASSVGQGGGTEAFF
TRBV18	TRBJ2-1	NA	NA	TGTGCCAGCTCACCAGGCAGAAACAATGAGCAGTTCTTC	CASSPGRNNEQFF
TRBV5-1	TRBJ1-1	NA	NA	TGCGCCAGCAGCCTGAATGGACAGCTTGAAGCTTTCTTT	CASSLNGQLEAFF
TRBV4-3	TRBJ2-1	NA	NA	TGCGCCAGCAGCCCTGGCGGCGGGCTCCTCAATGAGCAGTTCTTC	CASSPGGGLLNEQFF
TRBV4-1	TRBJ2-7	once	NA	TGCGCCAGCAGCCAAGTGGGGGTATACGAGCAGTACTTC	CASSQVGVYEQYF
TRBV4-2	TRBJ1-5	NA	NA	TGTGCCAGCAGCCAAGATTGGGCAGGGCATCAGCCCCAGCATTTT	CASSQDWAGHQPQHF
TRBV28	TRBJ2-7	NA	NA	TGTGCCAGCAGTAGCAGACAGGCTCACTACGAGCAGTACTTC	CASSSRQAHYEQYF
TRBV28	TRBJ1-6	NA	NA	TGTGCCAGCAGGACAGGCTCGTTGGGGTATAATTCACCCCTCCACTTT	CASRTGSLGYNSPLHF
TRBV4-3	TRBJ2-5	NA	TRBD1	TGCGCCAGCAGCCATACTCTCCCGGGACAGGGTTCGGAGACCCAGTACTTC	CASSHTLPGQGSETQYF
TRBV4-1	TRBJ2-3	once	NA	TGCGCCAGCAGCCAAGTCCCGCTATCCCCAGATACGCAGTATTTT	CASSQVPLSPDTQYF
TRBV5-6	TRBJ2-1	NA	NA	TGTGCCAGCAGCTTTCAGGGCGGCTCCTACAATGAGCAGTTCTTC	CASSFQGGSYNEQFF
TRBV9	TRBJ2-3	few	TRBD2	TGTGCCAGCAGCATCGGGACTAGCGGGAGCGCAAGCACAGATACGCAGTATTTT	CASSIGTSGSASTDTQYF
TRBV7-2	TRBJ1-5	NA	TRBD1	TGTGCCAGCAGCTCAGGGGGTATACGGCAGCCCCAGCATTTT	CASSSGGIRQPQHF
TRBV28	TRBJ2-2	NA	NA	TGTGCCAGCAGTTTCTTTTTTGGGCGAAAAGGAAACACCGGGGAGCTGTTTTTT	CASSFFFGRKGNTGELFF
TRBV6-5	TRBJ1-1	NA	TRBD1	TGTGCCAGCAGTACACCCGACAGGGTGGGCACTGAAGCTTTCTTT	CASSTPDRVGTEAFF
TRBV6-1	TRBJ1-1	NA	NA	TGTGCCAGCAGTGTTACAGGGTTCGACACTGAAGCTTTCTTT	CASSVTGFDTEAFF
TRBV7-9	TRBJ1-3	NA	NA	TGTGCCAGCAGCTCAATCGACAGGTACACTGGAAACACCATATATTTT	CASSSIDRYTGNTIYF
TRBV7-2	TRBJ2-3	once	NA	TGTGCCAGCAGCTTTAGCGGTAGCACAGATACGCAGTATTTT	CASSFSGSTDTQYF
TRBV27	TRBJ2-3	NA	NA	TGTGCCAGCAGTTTAGACGGAACCAGCACAGATACGCAGTATTTT	CASSLDGTSTDTQYF
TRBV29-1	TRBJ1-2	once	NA	TGCAGCGTTGTCTCAAGGGACTATGGCTACACCTTC	CSVVSRDYGYTF
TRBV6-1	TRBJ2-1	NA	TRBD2	TGTGCCAGCAGTGGTAGCGGGTATGAGTTCTTC	CASSGSGYEFF
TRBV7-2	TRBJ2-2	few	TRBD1	TGTGCCAGCAGCCTAAGTACAGGGGATCCCGGGGAGCTGTTTTTT	CASSLSTGDPGELFF
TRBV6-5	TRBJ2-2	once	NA	TGTGCCAGCAGTTTCCTTGGGGAGCTGTTTTTT	CASSFLGELFF